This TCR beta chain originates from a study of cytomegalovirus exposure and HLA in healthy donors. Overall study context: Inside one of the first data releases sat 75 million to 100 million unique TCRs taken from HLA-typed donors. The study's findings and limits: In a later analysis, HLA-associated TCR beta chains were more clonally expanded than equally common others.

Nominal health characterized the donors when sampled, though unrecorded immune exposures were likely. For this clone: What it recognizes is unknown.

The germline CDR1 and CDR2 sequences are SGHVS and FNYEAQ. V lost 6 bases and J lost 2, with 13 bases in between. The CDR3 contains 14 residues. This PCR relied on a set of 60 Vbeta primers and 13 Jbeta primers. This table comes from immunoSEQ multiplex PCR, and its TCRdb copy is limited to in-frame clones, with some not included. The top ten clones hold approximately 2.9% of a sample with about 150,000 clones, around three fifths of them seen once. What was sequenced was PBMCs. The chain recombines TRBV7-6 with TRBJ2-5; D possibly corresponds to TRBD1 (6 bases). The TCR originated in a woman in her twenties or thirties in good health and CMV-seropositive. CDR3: CASRGQLDQETQYF. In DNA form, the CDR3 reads TGTGCCAGCAGAGGACAGTTAGATCAAGAGACCCAGTACTTC.